This TCR beta chain came from a study of T-cell memory formation after mild COVID-19. This clonotype was counted only a few times. Its antigen is still unknown. Unmatched junction bases numbered 9, after V lost 1 base and J lost 4 bases. In germline, CDR1 is SQVTM, CDR2 ANQGSEA. The CDR3 has 16 amino acids. Sample barcodes and UMIs were carried by the TCR alpha and TCR beta cDNA libraries that 5'RACE generated with constant-segment primers. Using its own MiXCR run on the 5' RACE reads, TCRdb lists one record per CDR3 protein. The sample has a few hundred thousand distinct CDR3 sequences; 20% to 30% are singletons. Overall study findings and caveats: That cross-reactive memory joined was suggested by some responding clones appearing in pre-infection memory. A second wave expanding day 15 to 37 was CD4+-biased; contracting clones were balanced. Contracting CD4+ clones were located mainly in CM and EM, and CD8+ clones in EMRA.

Sequencing input: PBMCs or a T cell subset sorted from them (not recorded which). The TCR comes from an adult woman who had mild COVID-19 (a few samples of this study predate the infection). Cell type and time point are not known. V and J are TRBV29-1 and TRBJ2-7; 11 nucleotides line up with TRBD1. The DNA of the CDR3 is TGCAGCGTTGAAGTGGGGGACAGGGGGGCCGTATACGAGCAGTACTTC. This sequence encodes CSVEVGDRGAVYEQYF.